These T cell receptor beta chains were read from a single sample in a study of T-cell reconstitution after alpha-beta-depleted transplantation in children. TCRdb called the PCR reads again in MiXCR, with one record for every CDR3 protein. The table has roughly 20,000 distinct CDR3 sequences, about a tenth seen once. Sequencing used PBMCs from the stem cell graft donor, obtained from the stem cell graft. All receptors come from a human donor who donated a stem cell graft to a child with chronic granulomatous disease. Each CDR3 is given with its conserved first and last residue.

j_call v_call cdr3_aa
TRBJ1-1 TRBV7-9 CASSLIAREAFF
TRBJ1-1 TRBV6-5 CASSYIPAMNTEAFF
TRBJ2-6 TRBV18 CASSPLSPGQRPQTGANVLTF
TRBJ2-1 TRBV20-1 CSARGGTVSYNEQFF
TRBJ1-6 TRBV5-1 CASSLEPGQGNSPLHF
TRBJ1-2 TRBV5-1 CASSLAGQGPDYGYTF
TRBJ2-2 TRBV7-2 CASTQRRAGELFF
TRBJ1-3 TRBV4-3 CASSHLGGNTIYF
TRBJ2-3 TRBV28 CASSSRMVWTDTQYF
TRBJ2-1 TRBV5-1 CASALEPGLDEQFF
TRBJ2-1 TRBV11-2 CASSLYGGVDNEQFF
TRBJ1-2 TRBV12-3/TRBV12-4 CASSLKGSYGYTF
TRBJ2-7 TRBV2 CASSDGGSYEQYF
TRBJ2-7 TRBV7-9 CASSLVKGGVVYEQYF
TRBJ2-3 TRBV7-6 CASSLAIGDTQYF
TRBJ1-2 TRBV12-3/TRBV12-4 CASSLSTGLNGYTF
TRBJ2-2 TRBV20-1 CSSISGRTGELFF